The rows below give T cell receptor beta chains drawn from one sample of a study of blood T cell repertoires in COVID-19. TCRdb keeps only in-frame clones here, not all; method: immunoSEQ multiplex PCR. The sample yields 260,000 or so clones, roughly 86% seen once. Sequences were obtained from peripheral blood. Every receptor here comes from a human donor in a cohort sampled during active COVID-19. CDR3s include the opening cysteine and the closing phenylalanine or tryptophan. D genes are given only for firm matches. Size is stated for part of the rows, as once, few or many counts, or as a class when the clone is expanded.

NA TRBD1 TRBJ1-2 TRBV28 TGTGCCAGCAGTTTAGGTAGCCGGGACAGAGTACTTAACTATGGCTACACCTTC CASSLGSRDRVLNYGYTF
NA TRBD1 TRBJ1-2 TRBV30 TGTGCCTGGAGTGCAACAGGGGGCGAAGGTGGCTACACCTTC CAWSATGGEGGYTF
NA NA TRBJ2-3 TRBV7-2 TGTGCCAGCAGCTTCAGGGTAGCAGATACGCAGTATTTT CASSFRVADTQYF
NA TRBD1 TRBJ1-4 TRBV28 TGTGCCAGCAGTTTTACCAGGGGGCGCAGTGAAAAACTGTTTTTT CASSFTRGRSEKLFF
NA TRBD2 TRBJ2-7 TRBV9 TGTGCCAGCAGCGTAGCCGGGACTAGCGGGAGTTACGAGCAGTACTTC CASSVAGTSGSYEQYF
NA NA TRBJ1-4 TRBV28 TGTGCCAGCAGTGTACAGGAAAAACTGTTTTTT CASSVQEKLFF
NA NA TRBJ1-6 TRBV6-1 TGTGCCAGCAGTGAGCAGTACCCCTATAATTCACCCCTCCACTTT CASSEQYPYNSPLHF
NA NA TRBJ1-1 TRBV4-1 TGCGCCAGCAGGCGTTTAGAGAACACTGAAGCTTTCTTT CASRRLENTEAFF
NA TRBD1 TRBJ1-5 TRBV28 TGTGCCAGCAGTTTTCTGGACAGGGACTATCAGCCCCAGCATTTT CASSFLDRDYQPQHF
NA TRBD1 TRBJ2-1 TRBV6-1 TGTGCCAGCAGTGAGGGGACAGATGTGGATGAGCAGTTCTTC CASSEGTDVDEQFF
NA TRBD2 TRBJ2-2 TRBV4-2 TGTGCCAGCAGCCAAGATTTGACTAGCGGGAGGGTTAACACCGGGGAGCTGTTTTTT CASSQDLTSGRVNTGELFF
NA TRBD2 TRBJ2-2 TRBV7-9 TGTGCCAGCAGCTTAGCGGGAGGGCTTACCGGGGAGCTGTTTTTT CASSLAGGLTGELFF
NA TRBD2 TRBJ2-7 TRBV5-6 TGTGCCAGCAGTTACGGGACTAGCGGATTCTACGAGCAGTACTTC CASSYGTSGFYEQYF
NA TRBD2 TRBJ2-5 TRBV7-9 TGTGCCAGCAGTCCCCGGGGAGCGGGACTAGGGGAGACCCAGTACTTC CASSPRGAGLGETQYF
NA NA TRBJ1-1 TRBV5-4 TGTGCCAGCACATCCCTTGGCATGAACACTGAAGCTTTCTTT CASTSLGMNTEAFF
NA TRBD2 TRBJ2-5 TRBV23-1 TGCGCCAGCAGTCAATCGGTACTAGCGGGGGGGGAAGAGACCCAGTACTTC CASSQSVLAGGEETQYF
NA NA TRBJ1-5 TRBV28 TGTGCCAGCAGTTTAAGGGGTGGTGGAAATCAGCCCCAGCATTTT CASSLRGGGNQPQHF
NA NA TRBJ1-1 TRBV7-9 TGTGCCAGCAGCCCCAGCCAGGGGAGAGGAGCTTTCTTT CASSPSQGRGAFF
NA TRBD1 TRBJ1-2 TRBV27 TGTGCCAGCAGTCCTCTACAGGGGTGGGACTATGGCTACACCTTC CASSPLQGWDYGYTF
NA TRBD2 TRBJ2-7 TRBV30 TGTGCCTGGTCTAAAGGTAGAGGCCGCGGCGGGAGTTACACCTACGAGCAGTACTTC CAWSKGRGRGGSYTYEQYF
NA NA TRBJ2-7 TRBV3-1/TRBV3-2 TGTGCCAGCAGCCAAGTGGGAGGGACACCGTACTTC CASSQVGGTPYF
NA TRBD1 TRBJ1-5 TRBV10-3 TGTGCCACTCATAAGGGACAGGGGGCTGATCAGCCCCAGCATTTT CATHKGQGADQPQHF
NA NA TRBJ1-6 TRBV11-3 TGTGCCAGCAGCATACTCTCGGGATCACCCCTCCACTTT CASSILSGSPLHF
once TRBD2 TRBJ2-1 TRBV4-1 TGCGCCAGCAGCCAATCCGGGGGGGGCCGAGGGGATAGTGGGCAGTTCTTC CASSQSGGGRGDSGQFF
NA TRBD2 TRBJ2-1 TRBV18 TGTGCCAGCTCACCCGCGATGCTAGCGGGGAGGGGTGAGCAGTTCTTC CASSPAMLAGRGEQFF
NA NA TRBJ1-2 TRBV3-1/TRBV3-2 TGTGCCAGCAGCCAAGATCCCAGGGTGGAATATGGCTACACCTTC CASSQDPRVEYGYTF
NA NA TRBJ2-3 TRBV7-8 TGTGCCAGCAGCTCCAACAGGGCTGGCACAGATACGCAGTATTTT CASSSNRAGTDTQYF
NA TRBD2 TRBJ2-7 TRBV7-9 TGTGCCACCCTACGACTAGCGGGAGAAAGTAGGTACGAGCAGTACTTC CATLRLAGESRYEQYF
NA TRBD1 TRBJ1-5 TRBV6-6 TGTGCCAGCAGTCCGGGACAGGGGAATTTGAGCAATCAGCCCCAGCATTTT CASSPGQGNLSNQPQHF